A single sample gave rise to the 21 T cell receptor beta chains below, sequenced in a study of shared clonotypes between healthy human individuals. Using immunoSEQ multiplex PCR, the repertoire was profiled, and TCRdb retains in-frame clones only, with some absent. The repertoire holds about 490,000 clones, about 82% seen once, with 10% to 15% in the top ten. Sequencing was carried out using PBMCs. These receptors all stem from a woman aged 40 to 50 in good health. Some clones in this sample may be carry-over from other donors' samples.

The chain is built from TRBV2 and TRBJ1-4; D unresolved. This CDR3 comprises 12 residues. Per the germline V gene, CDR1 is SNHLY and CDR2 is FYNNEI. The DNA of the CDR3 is TGTGGGAGCGGGCGTTTGAATGAAAAACTGTTTTTT. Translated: CGSGRLNEKLFF.

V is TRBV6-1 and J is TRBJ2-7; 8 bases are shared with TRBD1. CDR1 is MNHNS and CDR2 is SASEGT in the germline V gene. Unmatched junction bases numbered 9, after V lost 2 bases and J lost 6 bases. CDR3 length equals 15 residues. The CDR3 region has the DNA TGTGCCAGCAGTGAACAGGGGGCTAGACAGGGCGAGCAGTACTTC. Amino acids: CASSEQGARQGEQYF.

The CDR3: CASMEASVYNEQFF. The DNA for the CDR3 is TGTGCCAGCATGGAGGCTAGCGTATACAATGAGCAGTTCTTC. The chain has TRBV7-9 and TRBJ2-1, with D maybe TRBD2 (6 bases). Germline assignment: CDR1 SEHNR and CDR2 FQNEAQ (reference sequence). The CDR3 is 14 residues long. V lost 7 bases and J lost 4, with 14 bases in between.

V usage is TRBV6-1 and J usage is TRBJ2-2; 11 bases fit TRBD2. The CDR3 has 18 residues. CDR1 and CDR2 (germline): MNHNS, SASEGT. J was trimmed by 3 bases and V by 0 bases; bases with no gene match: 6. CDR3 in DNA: TGTGCCAGCAGTGAAGCCCTAGCGGGAGGTTACTACACCGGGGAGCTGTTTTTT. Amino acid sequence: CASSEALAGGYYTGELFF.

For the CDR3, the DNA is TGTGGCTCCCGACTAGCCCGAGGAGCCAAAAACATTCAGTACTTC. Translation gives CGSRLARGAKNIQYF. V gene TRBV7-3 combines with J gene TRBJ2-4; 7 nucleotides align to TRBD2. This CDR3 is 15 amino acids long. Germline lookup yields CDR1 SGHTA and CDR2 FQGTGA.

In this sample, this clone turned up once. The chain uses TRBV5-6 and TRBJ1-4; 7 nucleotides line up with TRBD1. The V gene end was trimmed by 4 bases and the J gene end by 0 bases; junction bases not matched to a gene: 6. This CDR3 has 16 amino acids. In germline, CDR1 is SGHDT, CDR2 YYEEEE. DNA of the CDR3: TGTGCCAGCAGCGCCGGGACAGACACAACTAATGAAAAACTGTTTTTT. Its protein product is CASSAGTDTTNEKLFF.

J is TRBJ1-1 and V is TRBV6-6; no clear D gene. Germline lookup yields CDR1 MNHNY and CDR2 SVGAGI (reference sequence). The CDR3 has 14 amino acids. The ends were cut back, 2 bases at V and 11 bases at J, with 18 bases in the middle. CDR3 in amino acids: CASSYSIKDFRAFF. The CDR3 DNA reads TGTGCCAGCAGTTACAGTATTAAGGATTTTAGGGCTTTCTTT.

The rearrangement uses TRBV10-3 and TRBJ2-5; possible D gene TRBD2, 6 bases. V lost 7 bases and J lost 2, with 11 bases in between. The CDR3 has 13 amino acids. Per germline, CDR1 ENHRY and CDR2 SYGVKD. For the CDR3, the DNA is TGTGCCATCAAAGGGACTCCACAAGAGACCCAGTACTTC. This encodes CAIKGTPQETQYF.

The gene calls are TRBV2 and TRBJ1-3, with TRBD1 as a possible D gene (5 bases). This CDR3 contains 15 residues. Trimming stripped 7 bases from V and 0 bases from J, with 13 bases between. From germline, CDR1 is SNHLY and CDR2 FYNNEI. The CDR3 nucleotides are TGTGCCAGCACCGGGACTGAGACCTCTGGAAACACCATATATTTT. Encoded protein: CASTGTETSGNTIYF.

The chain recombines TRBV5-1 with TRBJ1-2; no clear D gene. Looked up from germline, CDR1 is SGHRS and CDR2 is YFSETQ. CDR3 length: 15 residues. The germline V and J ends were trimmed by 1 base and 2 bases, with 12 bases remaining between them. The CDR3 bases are TGCGCCAGCAGCTTGTCCACCCAGAGCAACTATGGCTACACCTTC. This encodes CASSLSTQSNYGYTF.

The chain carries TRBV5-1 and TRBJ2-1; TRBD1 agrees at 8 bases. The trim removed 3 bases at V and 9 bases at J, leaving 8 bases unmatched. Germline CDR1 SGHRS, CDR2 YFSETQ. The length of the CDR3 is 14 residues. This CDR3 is CASSSQGALGEQFF. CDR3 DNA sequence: TGCGCCAGCAGCTCCCAGGGGGCGCTAGGTGAGCAGTTCTTC.

CDR3 sequence (DNA): TGTGCCAGCAGCTACGGCGGGGGGTTCTACAATGAGCAGTTCTTC. It codes for CASSYGGGFYNEQFF. This rearrangement joins TRBV7-2 to TRBJ2-1; 8 bases line up with TRBD2. The CDR3 is made up of 15 amino acids. The germline V gene has CDR1 SGHTA and CDR2 FQGNSA. V was clipped by 4 bases and J by 3 bases; unmatched bases: 5. The full variable domain, with the rest looked up from reference TRBV7-2 and TRBJ2-1, is GAGVSQSPSNKVTEKGKDVELRCDPISGHTALYWYRQSLGQGLEFLIYFQGNSAPDKSGLPSDRFSAERTGGSVSTLTIQRTQQEDSAVYLCASSYGGGFYNEQFFGPGTRLTVL.

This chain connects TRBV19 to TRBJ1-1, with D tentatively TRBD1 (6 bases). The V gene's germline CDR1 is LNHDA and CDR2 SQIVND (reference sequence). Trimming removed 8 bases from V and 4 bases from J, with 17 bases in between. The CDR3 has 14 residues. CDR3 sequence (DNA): TGTGCCAGTCGCACCCAGACAGGCGGCACTGAAGCTTTCTTT. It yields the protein CASRTQTGGTEAFF.

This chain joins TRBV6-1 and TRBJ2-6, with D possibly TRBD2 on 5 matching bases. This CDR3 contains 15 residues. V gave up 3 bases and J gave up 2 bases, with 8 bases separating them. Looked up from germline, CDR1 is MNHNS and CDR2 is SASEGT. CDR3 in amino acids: CASSERVTGANVLTF. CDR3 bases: TGTGCCAGCAGTGAGAGGGTTACTGGGGCCAACGTCCTGACTTTC.

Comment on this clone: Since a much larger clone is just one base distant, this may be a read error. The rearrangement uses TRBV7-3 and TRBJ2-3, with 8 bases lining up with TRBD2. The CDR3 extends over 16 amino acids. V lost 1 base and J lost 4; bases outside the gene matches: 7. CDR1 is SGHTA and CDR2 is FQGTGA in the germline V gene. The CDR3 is CASSLNSGGPADTQYF. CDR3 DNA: TGTGCCAGCAGCTTAAATTCGGGAGGGCCTGCAGATACGCAGTATTTT.

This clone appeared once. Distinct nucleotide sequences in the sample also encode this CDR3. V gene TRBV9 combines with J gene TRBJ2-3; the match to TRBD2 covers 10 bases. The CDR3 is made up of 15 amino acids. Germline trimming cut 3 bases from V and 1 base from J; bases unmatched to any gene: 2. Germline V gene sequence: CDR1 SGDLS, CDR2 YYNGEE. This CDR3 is CASSASGSGTDTQYF. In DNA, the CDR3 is TGTGCCAGCAGCGCTAGCGGGAGTGGCACAGATACGCAGTATTTT.

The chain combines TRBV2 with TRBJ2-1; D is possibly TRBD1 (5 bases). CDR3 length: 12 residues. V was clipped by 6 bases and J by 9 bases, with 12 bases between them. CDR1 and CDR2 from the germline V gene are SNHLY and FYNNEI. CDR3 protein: CASSADTGEQFF. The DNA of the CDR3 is TGTGCCAGCAGCGCTGATACAGGTGAGCAGTTCTTC. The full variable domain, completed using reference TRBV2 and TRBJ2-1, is EPEVTQTPSHQVTQMGQEVILRCVPISNHLYFYWYRQILGQKVEFLVSFYNNEISEKSEIFDDQFSVERPDGSNFTLKIRSTKLEDSAMYFCASSADTGEQFFGPGTRLTVL.

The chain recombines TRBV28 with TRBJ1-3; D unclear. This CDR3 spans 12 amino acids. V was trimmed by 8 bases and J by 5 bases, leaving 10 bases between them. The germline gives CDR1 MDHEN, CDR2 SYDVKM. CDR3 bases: TGTGCCAGCGGGGTCGGAAGAAACACCATATATTTT. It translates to CASGVGRNTIYF.

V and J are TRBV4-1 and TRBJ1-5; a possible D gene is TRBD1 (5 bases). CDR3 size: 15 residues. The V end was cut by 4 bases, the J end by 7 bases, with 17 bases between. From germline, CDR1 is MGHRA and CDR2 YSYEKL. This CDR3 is CASSLDGAQEQPQHF. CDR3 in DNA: TGCGCCAGCAGCCTTGACGGGGCACAGGAGCAGCCCCAGCATTTT.

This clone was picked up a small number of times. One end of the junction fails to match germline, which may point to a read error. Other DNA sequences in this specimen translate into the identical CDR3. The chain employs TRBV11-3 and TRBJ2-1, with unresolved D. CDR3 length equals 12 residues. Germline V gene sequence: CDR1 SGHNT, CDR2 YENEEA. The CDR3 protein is CASSLGDNEQFF. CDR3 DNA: TGCGCCAGCAGCTTAGGAGACAATGAGCAGTTCTTC.

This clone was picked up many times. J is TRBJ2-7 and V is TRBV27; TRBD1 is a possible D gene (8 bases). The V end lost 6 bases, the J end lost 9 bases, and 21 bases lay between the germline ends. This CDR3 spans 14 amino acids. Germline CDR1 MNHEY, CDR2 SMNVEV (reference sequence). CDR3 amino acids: CASRMTGATGGQYF. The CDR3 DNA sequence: TGTGCCAGCAGAATGACAGGGGCCACGGGGGGGCAGTACTTC.